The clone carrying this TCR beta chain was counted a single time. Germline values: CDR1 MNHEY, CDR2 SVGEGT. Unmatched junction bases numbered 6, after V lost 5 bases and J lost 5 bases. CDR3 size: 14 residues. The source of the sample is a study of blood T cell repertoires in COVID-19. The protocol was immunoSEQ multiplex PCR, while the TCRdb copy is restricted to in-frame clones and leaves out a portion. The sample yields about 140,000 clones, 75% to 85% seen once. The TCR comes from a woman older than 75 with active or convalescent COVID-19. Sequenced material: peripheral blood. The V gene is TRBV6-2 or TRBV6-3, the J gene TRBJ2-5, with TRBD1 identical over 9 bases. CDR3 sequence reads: CASSTTGGFETQYF. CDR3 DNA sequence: TGTGCCAGCAGTACGACAGGGGGGTTTGAGACCCAGTACTTC.